This note documents a single TCR beta chain sequence. Its target is not known. CDR3 length: 15 amino acids. After removal of 7 bases from V and 4 bases from J, the junction contained 10 bases not matched to a gene. This sample is drawn from a study of T cell repertoires in cytomegalovirus infection. Turning to the study itself: Recently identified HLA-C-restricted and well-studied HLA-B-restricted CMV epitopes were used. Matching HLA type and CMV infection were both indicated by public TCR beta signatures.

TCRdb ran MiXCR on the reads and lists one entry per CDR3 protein. This table holds roughly 730,000 distinct CDR3 sequences, roughly 36% found once. Study-wide results and limits: Cumulative public TCR beta family frequency identified carriers of CMV plus the relevant HLA.

The clonotype comes from a human donor in good health (CMV status not recorded). Some clones in this sample may be carry-over from other donors' samples. The rearrangement joins TRBV12-3 or TRBV12-4 to TRBJ2-1, with 7 positions matching TRBD2. Source: cultured PBMCs, taken from culture after CMV antigen stimulation. This CDR3 reads CASIDSGTLYNEQFF. Written as DNA, the CDR3 is TGTGCCAGCATCGACAGCGGGACCTTGTACAATGAGCAGTTCTTC.